At least ten counts were recorded for the clone carrying this T cell receptor (beta chain). Its cognate antigen is unknown. A heparinised blood draw that averaged roughly 110 mL was obtained once from each donor. Purity of each sorted population was above 95%. This specimen comes from a study of beta chain features in type 1 diabetes. Study findings and constraints: Shortening of TCRB CDR3s, moderate but significant, appeared in all four CD4+ subsets of Type 1 diabetes patients. Although PCR might favor shorter templates, it would do so equally in patients and controls.

Expressed TCRB transcripts got sequenced, as all isolated RNA was reverse transcribed. Data came from immunoSEQ multiplex PCR; TCRdb stores just in-frame clones and leaves some out. The sample carries roughly 150,000 clones, approximately 8.1% recorded once. The TCR was taken from a man aged 18 to 35 in good health. Sample: central memory CD4+ T cells from blood.

The CDR3 spells CASSVVANNYEQYF. In DNA, the CDR3 is TGCGCCAGCAGCGTGGTAGCGAATAACTACGAGCAGTACTTC. The chain recombines TRBV5-1 with TRBJ2-7, with D maybe TRBD2 (5 bases). V was clipped by 4 bases and J by 3 bases, with 14 bases between them. The length of the CDR3 is 14 residues. Germline values: CDR1 SGHRS, CDR2 YFSETQ.